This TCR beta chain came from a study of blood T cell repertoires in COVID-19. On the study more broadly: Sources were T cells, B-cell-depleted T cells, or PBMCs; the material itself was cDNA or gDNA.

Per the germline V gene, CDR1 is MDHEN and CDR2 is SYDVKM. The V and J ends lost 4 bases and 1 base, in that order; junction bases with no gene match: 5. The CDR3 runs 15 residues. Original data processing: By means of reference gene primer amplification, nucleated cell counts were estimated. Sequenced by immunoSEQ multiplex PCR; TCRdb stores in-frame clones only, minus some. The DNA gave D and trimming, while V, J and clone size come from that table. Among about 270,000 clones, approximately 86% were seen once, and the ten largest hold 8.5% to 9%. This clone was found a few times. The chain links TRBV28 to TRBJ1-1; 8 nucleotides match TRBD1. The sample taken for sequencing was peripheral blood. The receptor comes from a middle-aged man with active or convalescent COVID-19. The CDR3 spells CASSSHGQGNTEAFF. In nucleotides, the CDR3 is TGTGCCAGCAGTTCCCATGGACAGGGGAACACTGAAGCTTTCTTT. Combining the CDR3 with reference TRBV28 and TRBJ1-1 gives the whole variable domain DVKVTQSSRYLVKRTGEKVFLECVQDMDHENMFWYRQDPGLGLRLIYFSYDVKMKEKGDIPEGYSVSREKKERFSLILESASTNQTSMYLCASSSHGQGNTEAFFGQGTRLTVV.